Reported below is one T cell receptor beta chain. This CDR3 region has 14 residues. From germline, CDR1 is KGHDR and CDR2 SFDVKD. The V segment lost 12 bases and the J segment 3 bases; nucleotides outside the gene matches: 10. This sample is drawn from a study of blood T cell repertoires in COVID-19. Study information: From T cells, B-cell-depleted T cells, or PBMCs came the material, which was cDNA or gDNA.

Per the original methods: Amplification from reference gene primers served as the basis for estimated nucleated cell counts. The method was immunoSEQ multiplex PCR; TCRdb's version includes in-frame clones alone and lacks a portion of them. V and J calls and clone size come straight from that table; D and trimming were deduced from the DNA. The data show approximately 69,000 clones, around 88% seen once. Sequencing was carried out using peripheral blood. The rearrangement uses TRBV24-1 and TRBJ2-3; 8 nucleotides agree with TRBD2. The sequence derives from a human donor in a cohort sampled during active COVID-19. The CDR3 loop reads CAAAGGRGTDTQYF. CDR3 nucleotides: TGTGCCGCCGCGGGGGGCAGGGGTACAGATACGCAGTATTTT.